These 24 T cell receptor beta chains originate from one sample sequenced in a study of T-cell reconstitution after alpha-beta-depleted transplantation in children. As it was prepared, the TCRbeta library received unique molecular identifiers. TCRdb ran MiXCR on the PCR reads and lists one entry per CDR3 protein. The repertoire holds nearly 550,000 distinct CDR3 sequences, with around 18% as singletons. The input for sequencing was PBMCs from the stem cell graft donor, taken from the stem cell graft. The receptors here all came from a human donor who donated a stem cell graft to a child with acute lymphoblastic leukemia.

J is TRBJ2-7 and V is TRBV10-3; D may correspond to TRBD1 or TRBD2 (5 bases each). CDR3 length: 14 residues. Trimming pared 6 bases from V and 2 bases from J, leaving 14 bases between. Germline CDR1 and CDR2: ENHRY and SYGVKD. CDR3 DNA sequence: TGTGCCATCAGCCAGGGACGGCGAACCTACGAGCAGTACTTC. Translating it yields CAISQGRRTYEQYF.

The rearrangement joins TRBV29-1 to TRBJ2-1, with a possible D match to TRBD1 (5 bases). Trimming removed 6 bases at V and 5 bases at J, with 8 bases between. CDR3 length equals 11 residues. CDR1 SQVTM and CDR2 ANQGSEA come from the germline V gene. CDR3 loop: CSVDTDNEQFF. Here the CDR3 DNA reads TGCAGCGTGGACACGGACAATGAGCAGTTCTTC.

This clonotype was recorded a few times. This sequence joins TRBV4-2 and TRBJ2-3; TRBD1 matches at 11 bases. The CDR3 has 17 amino acids. V was pared by 3 bases and J by 5 bases, with 10 bases of the junction left unmatched. Germline CDR1 reads LGHNA; CDR2 reads YNFKEQ. The CDR3 sequence is CASSHWAGQGAGDTQYF. The CDR3 DNA is TGTGCCAGCAGCCATTGGGCCGGACAGGGGGCGGGAGATACGCAGTATTTT.

The chain joins TRBV20-1 to TRBJ2-1, with 14 positions matching TRBD2. The CDR3 extends over 17 amino acids. V lost 6 bases to trimming and J lost 8 bases; unmatched junction nucleotides: 15. Germline CDR1 is DFQATT and CDR2 is SNEGSKA (reference sequence). The CDR3: CSAYGTSGSGGRDEQFF. The CDR3 DNA sequence: TGCAGTGCCTACGGGACTAGCGGGAGCGGGGGAAGAGATGAGCAGTTCTTC.

This clonotype was detected only a few times. This CDR3 is CASSLAASGRIYNEQFF. DNA of the CDR3: TGCGCCAGCAGCTTGGCGGCTAGCGGGAGGATATACAATGAGCAGTTCTTC. The chain couples TRBV5-1 to TRBJ2-1, with TRBD2 matching 11 bases. In germline, CDR1 is SGHRS, CDR2 YFSETQ. The V gene end was trimmed by 0 bases and the J gene end by 4 bases; junction bases not matched to a gene: 6. This CDR3 comprises 17 residues.

This chain connects TRBV5-1 to TRBJ1-1; a weak D match, TRBD1 (6 bases). This CDR3 has 17 amino acids. V was cut by 0 bases and J by 3 bases, with 18 bases left in between. Germline V lookup: CDR1 SGHRS, CDR2 YFSETQ. Written as DNA, the CDR3 is TGCGCCAGCAGCTTGGCGCGGACAGCAGGGGCGTACACTGAAGCTTTCTTT. The encoded protein is CASSLARTAGAYTEAFF.

The chain uses TRBV4-2 and TRBJ1-2; D gene uncertain. The V gene lost 0 bases and the J gene lost 8 bases, with 10 bases spanning the gap. The CDR3 extends over 13 amino acids. Germline loops: CDR1 LGHNA, CDR2 YNFKEQ. CDR3 in amino acids: CASSQDAAFGYTF. For the CDR3, the DNA is TGTGCCAGCAGCCAAGATGCAGCATTCGGCTACACCTTC.

A few counts support this clonotype. The rearrangement joins TRBV15 to TRBJ1-4; 7 bases align to TRBD1. V shed 1 base and J 6 bases; nucleotides not matched to a gene: 8. The germline CDR1 and CDR2 sequences are LNHNV and YYDKDF (reference sequence). CDR3 size: 16 residues. CDR3 DNA sequence: TGTGCCACCAGCAGAGGATGGGGACAGCGAGATGAAAAACTGTTTTTT. It translates to CATSRGWGQRDEKLFF.

Here the CDR3 reads CASSLGDRYGYTF. The DNA for the CDR3 is TGCGCCAGCAGCTTGGGGGACCGCTATGGCTACACCTTC. The gene calls are TRBV5-1 and TRBJ1-2, with D possibly TRBD1 on 5 matching bases. The CDR3 has 13 amino acids. The germline V gene has CDR1 SGHRS and CDR2 YFSETQ. The V end lost 0 bases, the J end lost 4 bases, and 7 bases lay between the germline ends.

The chain couples TRBV19 to TRBJ2-2, with D perhaps matching TRBD1 or TRBD2 (5 bases each). Germline V gives CDR1 LNHDA, CDR2 SQIVND (reference sequence). CDR3 size: 16 residues. Trimming removed 2 bases from V and 0 bases from J, with 10 bases in between. In DNA, the CDR3 is TGTGCCAGTAGTATAACATTGGGACCGAACACCGGGGAGCTGTTTTTT. It is translated as CASSITLGPNTGELFF.

This clonotype was observed a handful of times. The chain links TRBV14 to TRBJ1-2; possible D gene TRBD1, 6 bases. V lost 3 bases, J lost 4 bases, and 12 bases lay in between. Germline V gene data show CDR1 as SGHDN and CDR2 as FVKESK. This CDR3 has 14 amino acids. The CDR3 DNA is TGTGCCAGCAGCCAGGACAGCCACTTCTATGGCTACACCTTC. This translates into CASSQDSHFYGYTF.

In this sample, this clonotype turned up a few times. V and J are TRBV29-1 and TRBJ2-3; D ambiguous. The germline gives CDR1 SQVTM, CDR2 ANQGSEA. CDR3 length: 13 residues. V lost 3 bases and J lost 4, with 11 bases in between. In nucleotides, the CDR3 is TGCAGCGTTGACCCCTCGGCGGCAGATACGCAGTATTTT. Protein product: CSVDPSAADTQYF.

The chain is built from TRBV4-1 and TRBJ2-1; 9 bases are a match to TRBD1. The CDR3 runs 16 residues. Looked up from germline, CDR1 is MGHRA and CDR2 is YSYEKL. Losses at the gene ends were 1 base for V and 6 bases for J; bases not matched to a gene: 7. CDR3 coding DNA: TGCGCCAGCAGCCAAGTCACAGGGGGCATGGGCAATGAGCAGTTCTTC. Residues: CASSQVTGGMGNEQFF.

This clonotype has ten or more counts. The chain employs TRBV9 and TRBJ2-1, with D possibly being TRBD1 (5 bases). Germline CDR1 and CDR2: SGDLS and YYNGEE. This CDR3 has 13 residues. V was shortened by 0 bases and J by 5 bases, with 6 bases between the two germline ends. The CDR3 reads CASSVAGNNEQFF. For the CDR3, the DNA is TGTGCCAGCAGCGTAGCAGGGAACAATGAGCAGTTCTTC.

The sample holds a few counts of this clonotype. The chain couples TRBV15 to TRBJ2-1; 10 bases map to TRBD2. From germline, CDR1 is LNHNV and CDR2 YYDKDF (reference sequence). The CDR3 is 17 residues long. Trimming cost V 0 bases and J 2 bases; bases outside gene matches: 4. Here the CDR3 reads CATSREQREGPYNEQFF. Here the CDR3 DNA reads TGTGCCACCAGCAGAGAGCAGCGGGAGGGGCCCTACAATGAGCAGTTCTTC.

The chain is built from TRBV7-2 and TRBJ1-1; 9 bases map to TRBD1. CDR1 is SGHTA and CDR2 is FQGNSA in the germline V gene. The CDR3 totals 15 residues. J gave up 6 bases and V 5 bases, and 10 bases lay outside the gene matches. Here the CDR3 DNA reads TGTGCCAGCAGCCCGAAAACAGGGGGCGCGCCTGAAGCTTTCTTT. It yields the protein CASSPKTGGAPEAFF. Full variable domain (missing parts from reference TRBV7-2 and TRBJ1-1): GAGVSQSPSNKVTEKGKDVELRCDPISGHTALYWYRQSLGQGLEFLIYFQGNSAPDKSGLPSDRFSAERTGGSVSTLTIQRTQQEDSAVYLCASSPKTGGAPEAFFGQGTRLTVV.

The table lists this clonotype with a few counts. The J gene is TRBJ1-4, the V gene TRBV5-6, with D possibly TRBD1 on 6 matching bases. Germline V gene sequence: CDR1 SGHDT, CDR2 YYEEEE. Trimming removed 2 bases at V and 15 bases at J, with 14 bases between. CDR3 length: 12 residues. The CDR3 reads CASSFYRVRVFF. In DNA, the CDR3 is TGTGCCAGCAGCTTCTACAGGGTGAGGGTGTTTTTT.

J is TRBJ2-7 and V is TRBV11-2, with TRBD1 matching 11 bases. Trimming cost V 5 bases and J 4 bases; bases outside gene matches: 7. This CDR3 region has 15 residues. Germline values: CDR1 SGHAT, CDR2 FQNNGV. DNA of the CDR3: TGTGCCAGCAGCGCAGCCGGGACAGGGGGTTACGAGCAGTACTTC. Its protein is CASSAAGTGGYEQYF.

This clonotype was seen more than once but under ten times. This chain connects TRBV29-1 to TRBJ1-1, with 7 positions matching TRBD1. The CDR3 runs to 14 residues. Per the germline V gene, CDR1 is SQVTM and CDR2 is ANQGSEA. V trimming: 6 bases; J trimming: 0 bases; junction bases outside the gene matches: 7. For the CDR3, the DNA is TGCAGCGTGCGGACGGGACAGATGAACACTGAAGCTTTCTTT. This translates into CSVRTGQMNTEAFF.

V is TRBV5-1 and J is TRBJ1-2, with TRBD1 as a possible D gene (6 bases). Trimming cost V 3 bases and J 4 bases, with 16 bases left between them. Germline-derived CDR1 and CDR2 are SGHRS and YFSETQ. The CDR3 covers 15 residues. The CDR3 sequence is CASSSGGQGAYGYTF. For the CDR3, the DNA is TGCGCCAGCAGCTCCGGGGGCCAGGGCGCCTATGGCTACACCTTC.

This chain joins TRBV5-1 and TRBJ2-1; D uncertain. CDR1 is SGHRS and CDR2 is YFSETQ in the germline V gene. The CDR3 is 15 residues long. Trimming removed 2 bases from V and 3 bases from J, with 12 bases in between. The CDR3 DNA follows: TGCGCCAGCAGCTTTGCAGGACCGAGCTACAATGAGCAGTTCTTC. This gives the protein CASSFAGPSYNEQFF.

J is TRBJ2-4 and V is TRBV18; D not resolved. Deletions cut 3 bases from V and 0 bases from J, with 6 bases between. The CDR3 length is 14 residues. The germline V gene has CDR1 KGHSH and CDR2 LQKENI. The CDR3 region is CASSPALAKNIQYF. The CDR3 DNA reads TGTGCCAGCTCACCCGCCCTAGCCAAAAACATTCAGTACTTC.

This chain links TRBV7-3 with TRBJ1-4; TRBD1 aligns across 8 bases. This CDR3 is built from 13 residues. The germline V gene has CDR1 SGHTA and CDR2 FQGTGA. V lost 6 bases to trimming and J lost 5 bases; unmatched junction nucleotides: 2. In DNA form, the CDR3 reads TGTGCCAGCAGTCAGGGGGCGAATGAAAAACTGTTTTTT. As protein: CASSQGANEKLFF. The variable domain in full, completed from reference TRBV7-3 and TRBJ1-4, reads GAGVSQTPSNKVTEKGKYVELRCDPISGHTALYWYRQSLGQGPEFLIYFQGTGAADDSGLPNDRFFAVRPEGSVSTLKIQRTERGDSAVYLCASSQGANEKLFFGSGTQLSVL.

The sample holds a few counts of this clonotype. The V gene is TRBV12-3 or TRBV12-4, the J gene TRBJ1-2; D is unresolved. Trimming removed 5 bases from V and 14 bases from J, with 15 bases in between. This CDR3 has 11 amino acids. CDR3 coding DNA: TGTGCCAGCAGTCCCGACCCTCCAGGAACCTTC. Protein product: CASSPDPPGTF.